The clone carrying this T cell receptor (beta chain) was observed a handful of times. Its antigen is undetermined. This sample was included in a study of T-cell memory formation after mild COVID-19. Study conclusions and caveats: Later expanders leaned CD4+, whereas clones that contracted between day 15 and 85 were balanced CD4/CD8.

Via MiXCR, TCRdb re-called the 5' RACE reads, giving one row per CDR3 protein. This sample carries roughly 100,000 distinct CDR3 sequences, about 18% of them seen once, and the ten largest clones take more than 25%. The CDR3 contains 17 residues. V gave up 5 bases and J gave up 7 bases; unmatched junction bases: 13. CDR1 is LGHNA, CDR2 YSLEER, per germline. The clonotype was recovered from an adult woman who had mild COVID-19 (a few samples of this study predate the infection). Cell type and time point are not known. The sequenced sample consisted of PBMCs or a T cell subset sorted from them (not recorded which). The rearrangement joins TRBV4-3 to TRBJ2-2, with 10 bases matching TRBD2. The CDR3: CASSRTLAGEVNGELFF. The DNA of the CDR3 is TGCGCCAGCAGCAGGACCCTAGCGGGAGAAGTGAACGGGGAGCTGTTTTTT.